This TCR beta chain derives from a study of response to subunit inactivated influenza vaccine (dated by TCRdb to 2016 to 2019). Regarding the research as a whole: Deep quantitative profiling of the T cell receptor repertoire was used in the study to follow responses to a trivalent subunit inactivated influenza vaccine. General study outcomes and caveats: According to the authors, only a limited number of new T cells may be recruited by each seasonal influenza vaccination.

V lost 0 bases and J lost 3 bases; the stretch between them is 11 bases long. CDR1 and CDR2, looked up from the germline V gene, are MGHRA and YSYEKL. The CDR3 holds 15 amino acids from the cysteine to the phenylalanine. Only the CDR3 DNA is retained, 45 bases long and in frame from the first base. This clonotype turned up a few times. The clone's antigen remains unknown. The input lacks base qualities; no much larger clone sits a single base away. The method behind the library was RT-PCR. TCRdb names Illumina HiSeq 2500 as the instrument used. The raw public data were reprocessed by TCRdb itself: fastp quality trimming at Q25, MiXCR clonotype calling, in-frame beta chains only. Rows matching on CDR3 protein sequence are summarized as one entry with the most common DNA and genes. The sample includes roughly 500,000 distinct CDR3 sequences, with 16% observed a single time. The ten largest clones take up roughly 3.1% of the sample.

The sequence came from a man aged 50-75 years who received an inactivated influenza vaccine. Donor details come from another sample of the same person, matched by shared clones. The chain is assembled from TRBV4-1 and TRBJ1-2, with TRBD1 perhaps the D gene, on 5 matching bases. Sequencing used CD4+ T cells sorted from PBMCs, obtained around 25 months after vaccination. The CDR3 protein: CASSQDGGSHYGYTF. The nucleotide sequence is TGCGCCAGCAGCCAAGATGGGGGGAGTCACTATGGCTACACCTTC.